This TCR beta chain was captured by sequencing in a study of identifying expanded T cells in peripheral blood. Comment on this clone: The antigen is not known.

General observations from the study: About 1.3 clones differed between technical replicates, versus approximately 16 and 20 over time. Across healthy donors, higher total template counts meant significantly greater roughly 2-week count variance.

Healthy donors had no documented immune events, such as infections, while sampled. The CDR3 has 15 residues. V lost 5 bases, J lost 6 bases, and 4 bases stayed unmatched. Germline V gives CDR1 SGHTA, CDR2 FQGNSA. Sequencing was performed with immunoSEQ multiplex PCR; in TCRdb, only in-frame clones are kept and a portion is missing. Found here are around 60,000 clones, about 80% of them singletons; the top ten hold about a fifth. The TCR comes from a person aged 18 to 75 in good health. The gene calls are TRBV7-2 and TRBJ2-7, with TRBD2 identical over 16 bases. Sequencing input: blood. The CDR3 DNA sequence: TGTGCCAGCAGCGGGGGACTAGCGGGAGGGCGCGAGCAGTACTTC. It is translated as CASSGGLAGGREQYF.